The 10 T cell receptor beta chains below were found in one sample sequenced in a study of cytomegalovirus exposure and HLA in healthy donors. Researchers ran the PCR with 60 Vbeta and 13 Jbeta primers. Profiled with immunoSEQ multiplex PCR; TCRdb holds only in-frame clones, not every one. The repertoire holds approximately 84,000 clones, with roughly 78% as singletons. Input material: PBMCs. The receptors were gathered from a male donor in good health and CMV-seropositive.

As concerns this clone: The same CDR3 is also encoded by other DNA sequences in this sample. The J gene is TRBJ2-3, the V gene TRBV7-2; 8 nucleotides align to TRBD2. The J segment lost 3 bases and the V segment lost 1 base, leaving 3 bases of the junction unmatched. This CDR3 is 15 amino acids long. Germline CDR1 reads SGHTA; CDR2 reads FQGNSA. CDR3 in DNA: TGTGCCAGCAGCTTAGTAGCGGGATCTACAGATACGCAGTATTTT. As protein: CASSLVAGSTDTQYF.

The chain has TRBV6-5 and TRBJ1-2, with a tentative D call TRBD1 (6 bases). The CDR3 has 15 residues. Germline V gene data show CDR1 as MNHEY and CDR2 as SVGAGI. V lost 2 bases and J 1 base, leaving 11 bases between the germline ends. The CDR3 region has the DNA TGTGCCAGCAGTTACACGGACAGTAGTAACTATGGCTACACCTTC. It yields the protein CASSYTDSSNYGYTF.

Comments on this clone: At the DNA level, this CDR3 is encoded by other sequences in the same sample as well. The chain is built from TRBV18 and TRBJ1-1; tentatively, D is TRBD1 (5 bases). Germline loops: CDR1 KGHSH, CDR2 LQKENI. V lost 5 bases, J lost 1 base, and 8 bases lay in between. The CDR3 loop spans 13 amino acids. The CDR3 reads CASSSDRNTEAFF. In DNA form, the CDR3 reads TGTGCCAGCTCATCAGACAGGAACACTGAAGCTTTCTTT.

The chain employs TRBV7-8 and TRBJ2-1; 8 bases agree with TRBD1. J gave up 6 bases and V 3 bases, and 7 bases lay outside the gene matches. The germline V gene encodes CDR1 SGHVS and CDR2 FQNEAQ. The CDR3 runs to 15 residues. The CDR3 reads CASSLAQGAGNEQFF. The CDR3 coding sequence is TGTGCCAGCAGCTTGGCTCAGGGGGCGGGCAATGAGCAGTTCTTC.

The table lists this clone with a few counts. This sequence joins TRBV7-3 and TRBJ2-7; a possible D gene is TRBD2 (6 bases). The CDR3 has 13 residues. Trimming shortened V by 6 bases and J by 3 bases, and 12 bases separated the two germline ends. Germline V gene data show CDR1 as SGHTA and CDR2 as FQGTGA. The CDR3 loop is CASRLSGSYEQYF. The CDR3 DNA reads TGTGCCAGCAGGCTATCCGGGAGCTACGAGCAGTACTTC.

This chain joins TRBV5-1 and TRBJ1-1, with a possible D match to TRBD1 (5 bases). V lost 5 bases and J lost 2, with 13 bases in between. Germline V gene sequence: CDR1 SGHRS, CDR2 YFSETQ. CDR3 length: 14 amino acids. The CDR3 loop reads CASRYSDRNTEAFF. The DNA for the CDR3 is TGCGCCAGCAGGTACTCAGACAGAAACACTGAAGCTTTCTTT.

The CDR3 DNA reads TGTGCCAGCAGCCCGCGGACAGGGGGGTGGGAGACCCAGTACTTC. Translating it yields CASSPRTGGWETQYF. The V and J genes are TRBV4-2 and TRBJ2-5, with 10 nucleotides matching TRBD1. The junction had 7 bases not matched to a gene; V was cut back by 4 bases and J by 5 bases. The CDR3 contains 15 residues. Per the germline V gene, CDR1 is LGHNA and CDR2 is YNFKEQ.

The chain has TRBV7-2 and TRBJ2-3; D might be TRBD2 (6 bases). There are 15 residues in the CDR3. The germline gives CDR1 SGHTA, CDR2 FQGNSA. Trimming removed 0 bases at V and 3 bases at J, with 10 bases between. CDR3 nucleotide sequence: TGTGCCAGCAGCTTAGCAGCTAGCGTGACAGATACGCAGTATTTT. This encodes CASSLAASVTDTQYF.

This clone was detected only once. The genes are TRBV7-9 and TRBJ1-2, with D possibly matching TRBD1 (6 bases). Germline loops: CDR1 SEHNR, CDR2 FQNEAQ (reference sequence). The CDR3 runs 12 residues. Trimming removed 3 bases at V and 8 bases at J, with 10 bases between. CDR3 nucleotides: TGTGCCAGCAGCTTGGACAGCATGGGCTACACCTTC. This gives the protein CASSLDSMGYTF.

The chain carries TRBV9 and TRBJ2-2, with TRBD1 as a possible D gene (6 bases). This CDR3 has 14 residues. V was trimmed by 3 bases and J by 7 bases, leaving 13 bases between them. Germline loops: CDR1 SGDLS, CDR2 YYNGEE. CDR3 in DNA: TGTGCCAGCAGCGCCCAGGGGTTGGGCGGGGAGCTGTTTTTT. The encoded protein is CASSAQGLGGELFF.